This T cell receptor (beta chain) was sequenced for a study of T cell responses to AZD1222 COVID-19 vaccine (dated by TCRdb to about 2021). Turning to the overall study: AZD1222 recipients with second doses at about 4 weeks or about 12 weeks were pooled, because spike-specific TCR depth and breadth did not differ between schedules. Trial participants were enrolled by age into 18-55, 56-69 and 70-plus year subgroups, with approximately 160, 26 and 62 TCR-sequenced participants respectively. A total of 230 or so trial participants underwent TCR sequencing, of whom 207 received two doses of AZD1222 and 26 received two doses of the MenACWY control vaccine. On the study overall, not on this receptor specifically: A significant rise in spike-specific TCR breadth and depth was observed after two AZD1222 doses relative to day 0 and relative to MenACWY recipients. Conclusions about previously exposed vaccinees are limited, since just five or six AZD1222 recipients were seropositive for SARS-CoV-2 at baseline. Nearly half of unique spike-specific TCRs reportedly recognized epitopes outside regions mutated in the B.1.351 and B.1.1.7 variants. The 56-69-year group was small, and its depth increase did not reach significance, likely because of low power. Participants were mostly white British, with more females than males. The authors suggested clonal diversity may have been underestimated. The vaccine-associated CD4 TCRs covered the entire spike protein, and the dominant responses fell in regions 160-218 and 743-854. No day 14 peak-response samples were available, so repertoires were characterized only after the peak T cell response.

Comment on this clone: There is no known antigen for this receptor. Base qualities are not at hand, and no much larger clone is one base apart.

Clipping removes 6 bases from V and 4 bases from J, with 11 as the unmatched junction base count. Including the terminal cysteine and phenylalanine, the CDR3 comprises 15 residues. This entry keeps only the CDR3 DNA: 45 bases, framed from base 1. The germline V gene (reference sequence) specifies LNHDA as CDR1 and SQIVND as CDR2. The CDR3 regions of human TCRbeta chains were analyzed by immunosequencing. For the original study's pipeline: Repertoire TCRs were checked for matches against a reference library of SARS-CoV-2-specific TCRs that had been generated using the MIRA antigen-specificity platform. Breadth was defined as the fraction of unique TCRs that were SARS-CoV-2-associated, and depth was defined as the fraction of total T cells that were SARS-CoV-2-associated. Using the MIRA data, each spike-specific TCR was assigned both to the spike region to which the TCR was reactive and to a CD4 or CD8 class. Log10-transformed breadth and depth values were compared by one-way ANOVA with Sidak's multiple comparisons tests. TCRdb took over this immuneACCESS table, retaining in-frame rearrangements with V and J assigned. Such tables are incomplete; in checked studies, under half of the missing clones stem from an unresolved V gene, and the remainder is unexplained. V and J calls and clone size are copied from that table; D and trimming were computed from the DNA. The sample table holds about 260,000 clones, of which approximately 95% were seen once. The ten largest make up roughly 0.5% of the sample.

Per the publication, the time point label means: baseline before first vaccination. The vaccinee samples were drawn from two UK trials, COV001 and COV002, one of which was a single-blind randomized controlled phase 2/3 trial testing AZD1222 (ChAdOx1 nCoV-19) in healthy adults. For TCRbeta chain sequencing, PBMC samples from trial participants were taken at day 0 and at day 28 after the second dose. In this chain, TRBV19 is recombined with TRBJ1-2; 7 central nucleotides agree with TRBD1. The TCR sequence derives from an adult in good health. The material was peripheral blood, obtained on day 0 of AZD1222 vaccination. The sequenced DNA is TGTGCCAGTAGACCAGACCGGGACAGATTCTATGGCTACACCTTC. Translated, this is CASRPDRDRFYGYTF.